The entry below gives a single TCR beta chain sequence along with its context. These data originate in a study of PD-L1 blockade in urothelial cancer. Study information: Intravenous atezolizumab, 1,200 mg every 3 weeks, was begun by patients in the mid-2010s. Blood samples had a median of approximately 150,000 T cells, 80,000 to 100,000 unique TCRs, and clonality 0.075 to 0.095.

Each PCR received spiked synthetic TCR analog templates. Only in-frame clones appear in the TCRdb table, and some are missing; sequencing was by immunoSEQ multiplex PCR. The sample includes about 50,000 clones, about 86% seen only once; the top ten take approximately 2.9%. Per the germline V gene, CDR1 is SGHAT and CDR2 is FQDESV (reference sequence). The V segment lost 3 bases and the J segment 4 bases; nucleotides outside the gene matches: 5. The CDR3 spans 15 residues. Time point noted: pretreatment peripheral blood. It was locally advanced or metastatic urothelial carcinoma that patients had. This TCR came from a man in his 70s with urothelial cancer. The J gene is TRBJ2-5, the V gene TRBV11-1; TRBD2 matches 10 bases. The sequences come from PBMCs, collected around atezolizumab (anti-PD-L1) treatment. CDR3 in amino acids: CASSFIAGGRETQYF. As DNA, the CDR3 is TGTGCCAGCAGCTTTATAGCGGGAGGAAGAGAGACCCAGTACTTC.